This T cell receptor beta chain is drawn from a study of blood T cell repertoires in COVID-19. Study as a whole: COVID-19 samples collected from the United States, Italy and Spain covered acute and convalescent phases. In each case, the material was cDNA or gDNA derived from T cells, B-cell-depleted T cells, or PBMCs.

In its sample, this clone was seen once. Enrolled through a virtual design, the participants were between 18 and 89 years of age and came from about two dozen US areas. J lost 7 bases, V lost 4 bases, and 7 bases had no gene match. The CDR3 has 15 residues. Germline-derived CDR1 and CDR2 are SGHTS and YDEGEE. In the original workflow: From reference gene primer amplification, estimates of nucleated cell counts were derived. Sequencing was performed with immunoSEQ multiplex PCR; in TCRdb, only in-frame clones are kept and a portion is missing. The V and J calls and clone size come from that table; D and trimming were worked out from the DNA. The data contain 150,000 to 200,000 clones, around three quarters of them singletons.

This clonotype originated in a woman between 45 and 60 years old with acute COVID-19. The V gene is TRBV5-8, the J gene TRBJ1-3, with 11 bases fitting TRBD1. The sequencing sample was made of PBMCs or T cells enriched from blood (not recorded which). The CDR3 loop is CASSPGQGVTNTIYF. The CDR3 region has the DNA TGTGCCAGCAGCCCGGGACAGGGGGTCACCAACACCATATATTTT. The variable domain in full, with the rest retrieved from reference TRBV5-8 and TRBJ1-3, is EAGVTQSPTHLIKTRGQQATLRCSPISGHTSVYWYQQALGLGLQFLLWYDEGEERNRGNFPPRFSGRQFPNYSSELNVNALELEDSALYLCASSPGQGVTNTIYFGEGSWLTVV.